The clone carrying this T cell receptor beta chain was picked up many times. Its specificity is not known. The investigators amplified TCR beta CDR3 regions from RNA transcripts. A set of HTBI primers served as the primers for a first-round RT-PCR of the TCR CDR3. TCRdb itself ran the multiplex PCR reads through MiXCR, one entry per CDR3 protein. Of over 450,000 distinct CDR3 sequences listed, about 15% are singletons. This record comes from a study of T cells in Graves' hyperthyroidism and ophthalmopathy. General study results and limits: Most thyroid clonotypes expanded above 0.001 were also detected in blood. Stable hyperthyroidism was separated from ophthalmopathy by a model based on 13 V-J features.

Newly diagnosed hyperthyroidism patients aged 18 to 65 years had disease lasting under 2 months. Diagnostic decisions used clinical symptoms, serum thyroxine and TRAb, thyroid ultrasound and orbital computed tomography. With V trimmed by 0 bases and J by 6 bases, 6 bases remained unmatched. Germline V gene lookup returns CDR1 SGHRS and CDR2 YFSETQ. The CDR3 length is 15 residues. The source material was blood. The genes are TRBV5-1 and TRBJ2-1; 7 bases line up with TRBD2. The TCR originated in a woman younger than 30 with Graves' hyperthyroidism. The CDR3 nucleotides read TGCGCCAGCAGCTTGGATGCGACTAGCCTCAATGAGCAGTTCTTC. Amino acids: CASSLDATSLNEQFF.